A single sample gave rise to the 18 T cell receptor beta chains below, sequenced in a study of blood T cell repertoires in COVID-19. Profiled with immunoSEQ multiplex PCR; TCRdb holds only in-frame clones, not every one. The data show approximately 350,000 clones, 75% to 90% seen once. The source material was PBMCs or T cells enriched from blood (not recorded which). Source of these receptors: a woman aged 50 to 60 who had recovered from COVID-19.

This sequence joins TRBV6-2 or TRBV6-3 and TRBJ2-3; D ambiguous. Germline V gives CDR1 MNHEY, CDR2 SVGEGT. This CDR3 is 12 amino acids long. The V end lost 6 bases, the J end lost 6 bases, and 10 bases lay between the germline ends. CDR3 coding DNA: TGTGCCAGCAGCACCCCCGGGGATACGCAGTATTTT. Amino acid sequence: CASSTPGDTQYF.

This clone was found once. The chain joins TRBV2 to TRBJ1-2; 7 positions match TRBD1. CDR3 length: 16 amino acids. Trimming at V came to 2 bases and at J to 3 bases, leaving 9 bases not matched to a gene. Germline CDR1 is SNHLY and CDR2 is FYNNEI. CDR3 DNA: TGTGCCAGCAGTGAATCCGGCAGGGGGTACGACTATGGCTACACCTTC. Translation gives CASSESGRGYDYGYTF.

This chain links TRBV19 with TRBJ2-3, with 12 bases identical to TRBD2. CDR1 and CDR2 (germline): LNHDA, SQIVND (reference sequence). The CDR3 is made up of 16 amino acids. V trimming: 3 bases; J trimming: 8 bases; junction bases outside the gene matches: 9. CDR3 loop: CASSIGTSGLLATQYF. The CDR3 nucleotides are TGTGCCAGTAGTATCGGGACTAGCGGGTTGTTAGCTACGCAGTATTTT. The full variable domain, with the rest looked up from reference TRBV19 and TRBJ2-3, is DGGITQSPKYLFRKEGQNVTLSCEQNLNHDAMYWYRQDPGQGLRLIYYSQIVNDFQKGDIAEGYSVSREKKESFPLTVTSAQKNPTAFYLCASSIGTSGLLATQYFGPGTRLTVL.

This clone was observed a single time. The DNA for the CDR3 is TGTGCCAGCAAAACAACAGGGGGAAGTGGCTACACCTTC. Translating gives CASKTTGGSGYTF. The chain combines TRBV9 with TRBJ1-2, with 8 bases lining up with TRBD1. Germline CDR1 is SGDLS and CDR2 is YYNGEE. This CDR3 region has 13 residues. The V segment lost 6 bases and the J segment 7 bases; nucleotides outside the gene matches: 8.

V is TRBV2 and J is TRBJ1-5; D may be TRBD1 (6 bases). Germline-derived CDR1 and CDR2 are SNHLY and FYNNEI. This CDR3 has 14 amino acids. The ends were cut back, 8 bases at V and 3 bases at J, with 14 bases in the middle. In DNA form, the CDR3 reads TGTGCCAGCCGCACAGGGATCCCCAATCAGCCCCAGCATTTT. As protein: CASRTGIPNQPQHF.

This chain uses TRBV12-5 with TRBJ1-1; TRBD1 aligns across 8 bases. V trimming: 5 bases; J trimming: 4 bases; junction bases outside the gene matches: 9. This CDR3 has 15 amino acids. Per the germline V gene, CDR1 is LGHNT and CDR2 is FRNRAP. The CDR3 here is CASGIMTGAGTEAFF. The DNA of the CDR3 is TGTGCTAGTGGTATCATGACAGGGGCGGGCACTGAAGCTTTCTTT.

This clone has only one observation. The chain carries TRBV5-1 and TRBJ2-3; D ambiguous. This CDR3 spans 15 amino acids. V lost 1 base and J 2 bases, leaving 11 bases between the germline ends. Germline V lookup: CDR1 SGHRS, CDR2 YFSETQ. The CDR3 coding sequence is TGCGCCAGCAGCTTGACACAGATTGACACAGATACGCAGTATTTT. Residues: CASSLTQIDTDTQYF.

The chain has TRBV20-1 and TRBJ2-7; D is perhaps TRBD2 (6 bases). Germline loops: CDR1 DFQATT, CDR2 SNEGSKA (reference sequence). V was cut by 3 bases and J by 2 bases, with 8 bases left in between. This CDR3 region has 12 residues. The CDR3 protein is CSASERAYEQYF. The CDR3 nucleotides read TGCAGTGCTAGTGAGCGGGCCTACGAGCAGTACTTC.

The V call is TRBV30, the J call TRBJ1-4, with a possible D match to TRBD1 (6 bases). Germline-derived CDR1 and CDR2 are GTSNPN and SVGIG (reference sequence). CDR3 length: 14 amino acids. With 5 bases removed from V and 8 bases from J, the gap between germline ends came to 18 bases. The CDR3 loop is CAWGAGGDAEKLFF. CDR3 nucleotide sequence: TGTGCCTGGGGTGCTGGGGGCGACGCGGAAAAACTGTTTTTT.

For the CDR3, the DNA is TGTGCCAGCAGTTTCACTTTAGGGACAGGGCGCGGCTACACCTTC. Protein product: CASSFTLGTGRGYTF. The chain couples TRBV6-5 to TRBJ1-2, with 9 positions matching TRBD1. V lost 4 bases and J lost 8; bases outside the gene matches: 11. CDR1 is MNHEY, CDR2 SVGAGI, per germline. The CDR3 sequence is 15 residues long.

The V gene is TRBV29-1, the J gene TRBJ1-2; 9 nucleotides line up with TRBD1. V lost 4 bases, J lost 7 bases, and 7 bases stayed unmatched. This CDR3 contains 13 residues. Germline loops: CDR1 SQVTM, CDR2 ANQGSEA. CDR3 in amino acids: CSVGDRVRGGYTF. As DNA, the CDR3 is TGCAGCGTTGGGGACAGGGTGCGGGGTGGCTACACCTTC.

V is TRBV7-9 and J is TRBJ1-2, with 7 bases fitting TRBD1. CDR1 and CDR2 (germline): SEHNR, FQNEAQ (reference sequence). The CDR3 loop spans 14 amino acids. Unmatched junction bases numbered 1, after V lost 1 base and J lost 2 bases. The CDR3 loop reads CASSLGGQNYGYTF. The CDR3 DNA sequence: TGTGCCAGCAGCTTAGGGGGACAGAACTATGGCTACACCTTC. The full variable domain, in which reference TRBV7-9 and TRBJ1-2 provide the parts outside the CDR3, is DTGVSQNPRHKITKRGQNVTFRCDPISEHNRLYWYRQTLGQGPEFLTYFQNEAQLEKSRLLSDRFSAERPKGSFSTLEIQRTEQGDSAMYLCASSLGGQNYGYTFGSGTRLTVV.

This chain uses TRBV5-1 with TRBJ1-6; D is uncertain. V lost 0 bases, J lost 1 base, and 11 bases lay in between. The CDR3 covers 17 residues. CDR1 is SGHRS, CDR2 YFSETQ, per germline. CDR3 nucleotide sequence: TGCGCCAGCAGCTTGGACAGTGGCCAGTCCTATAATTCACCCCTCCACTTT. Protein: CASSLDSGQSYNSPLHF.

CDR3 residues: CASSPSPGGNEQFF. The CDR3 bases are TGTGCCAGCAGCCCCAGTCCGGGAGGCAATGAGCAGTTCTTC. The chain carries TRBV7-2 and TRBJ2-1; TRBD2 agrees at 7 bases. With 5 bases clipped from V and 6 bases from J, the junction kept 7 bases outside the gene matches. Germline V gene sequence: CDR1 SGHTA, CDR2 FQGNSA. CDR3 length equals 14 residues.

The chain combines TRBV5-1 with TRBJ1-5, with D unresolved. Trimming pared 2 bases from V and 7 bases from J, leaving 10 bases between. The CDR3 has 13 amino acids. Germline CDR1 and CDR2: SGHRS and YFSETQ. The CDR3 DNA sequence: TGCGCCAGCAGCTTAGGCACCGGGCAGCCCCAGCATTTT. This codes for CASSLGTGQPQHF.

This rearrangement joins TRBV5-6 to TRBJ1-2, with D maybe TRBD1 (5 bases). The CDR3 loop spans 14 amino acids. CDR1 and CDR2 from the germline V gene are SGHDT and YYEEEE. V lost 4 bases and J 2 bases, leaving 12 bases between the germline ends. The CDR3 DNA is TGTGCCAGCAGCCGGGTCAGGGTCAACTATGGCTACACCTTC. Translation: CASSRVRVNYGYTF.

The V gene is TRBV5-4, the J gene TRBJ1-2; D not certain. The CDR3 totals 14 residues. V was shortened by 2 bases and J by 0 bases, with 8 bases between the two germline ends. Germline V gene data show CDR1 as SGHNT and CDR2 as YYREEE (reference sequence). DNA for the CDR3: TGTGCCAGCAGCTTCGCACAGCCTAACTATGGCTACACCTTC. Amino acids: CASSFAQPNYGYTF.

This chain joins TRBV11-3 and TRBJ1-4; D is undetermined. CDR1 and CDR2 from the germline V gene are SGHNT and YENEEA. Trimming cost V 0 bases and J 5 bases, with 4 bases left between them. The CDR3 is 13 residues long. CDR3 sequence reads: CASSLDGNEKLFF. CDR3 sequence (DNA): TGTGCCAGCAGCTTAGACGGGAATGAAAAACTGTTTTTT. Variable domain in full (rest from reference TRBV11-3 and TRBJ1-4): EAGVVQSPRYKIIEKKQPVAFWCNPISGHNTLYWYLQNLGQGPELLIRYENEEAVDDSQLPKDRFSAERLKGVDSTLKIQPAELGDSAVYLCASSLDGNEKLFFGSGTQLSVL.